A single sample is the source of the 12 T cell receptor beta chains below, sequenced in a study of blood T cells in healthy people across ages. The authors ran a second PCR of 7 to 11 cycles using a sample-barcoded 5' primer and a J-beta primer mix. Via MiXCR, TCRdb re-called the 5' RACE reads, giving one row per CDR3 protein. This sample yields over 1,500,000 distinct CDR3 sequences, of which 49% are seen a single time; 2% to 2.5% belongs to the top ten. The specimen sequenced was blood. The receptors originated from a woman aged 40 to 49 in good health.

This CDR3 reads CASSGSVGGSYNEQFF. The CDR3 nucleotides read TGTGCCAGCAGCGGGAGCGTTGGGGGCTCCTACAATGAGCAGTTCTTC. The chain carries TRBV9 and TRBJ2-1; D might be TRBD1 or TRBD2, each matching 5 bases. Germline V gene lookup returns CDR1 SGDLS and CDR2 YYNGEE. Trimming shortened V by 3 bases and J by 0 bases, and 13 bases separated the two germline ends. CDR3 length equals 16 residues.

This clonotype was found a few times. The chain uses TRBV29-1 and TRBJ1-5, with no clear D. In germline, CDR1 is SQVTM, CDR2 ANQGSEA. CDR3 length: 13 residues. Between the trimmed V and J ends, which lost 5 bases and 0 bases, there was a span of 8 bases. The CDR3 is CSVRTASNQPQHF. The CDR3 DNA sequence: TGCAGCGTTCGGACGGCTAGCAATCAGCCCCAGCATTTT.

CDR3 DNA sequence: TGCGCCAGCAGCTTCTTGCCGGACAGGAGAAAGACTGAAGCTTTCTTT. As protein: CASSFLPDRRKTEAFF. The chain carries TRBV5-1 and TRBJ1-1; 7 nucleotides agree with TRBD1. The CDR3 consists of 16 residues. The ends lost 2 bases at V and 5 bases at J; junction bases unmatched: 12. CDR1 is SGHRS, CDR2 YFSETQ, per germline.

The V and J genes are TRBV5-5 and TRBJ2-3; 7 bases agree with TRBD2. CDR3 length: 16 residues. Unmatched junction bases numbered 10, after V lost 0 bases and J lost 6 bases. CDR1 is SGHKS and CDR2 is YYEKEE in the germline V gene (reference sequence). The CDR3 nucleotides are TGTGCCAGCAGCTTGGAAAGGGCTAGCGGCCCCGATACGCAGTATTTT. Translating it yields CASSLERASGPDTQYF.

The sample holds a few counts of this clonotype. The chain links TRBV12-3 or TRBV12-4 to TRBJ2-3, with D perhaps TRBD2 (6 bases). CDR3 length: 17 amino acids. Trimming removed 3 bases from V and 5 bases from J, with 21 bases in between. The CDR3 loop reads CASSFPRGLAGKDTQYF. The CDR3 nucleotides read TGTGCCAGCAGTTTCCCCAGAGGCCTTGCGGGGAAAGATACGCAGTATTTT.

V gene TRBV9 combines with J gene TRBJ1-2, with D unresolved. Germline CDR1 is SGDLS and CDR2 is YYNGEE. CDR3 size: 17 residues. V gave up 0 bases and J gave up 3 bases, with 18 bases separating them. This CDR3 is CASSVDVNALGDYGYTF. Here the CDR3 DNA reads TGTGCCAGCAGCGTAGACGTCAACGCCCTTGGAGACTATGGCTACACCTTC.

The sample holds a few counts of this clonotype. Here the CDR3 reads CASSQDSFTSLRGGEQYF. The CDR3 DNA reads TGCGCCAGCAGCCAAGATTCCTTTACGTCCCTGCGGGGTGGCGAGCAGTACTTC. The V call is TRBV4-1, the J call TRBJ2-7; D is perhaps TRBD2 (6 bases). Germline CDR1 reads MGHRA; CDR2 reads YSYEKL. V shed 0 bases and J shed 6 bases, with 24 bases lying between them. The CDR3 totals 18 residues.

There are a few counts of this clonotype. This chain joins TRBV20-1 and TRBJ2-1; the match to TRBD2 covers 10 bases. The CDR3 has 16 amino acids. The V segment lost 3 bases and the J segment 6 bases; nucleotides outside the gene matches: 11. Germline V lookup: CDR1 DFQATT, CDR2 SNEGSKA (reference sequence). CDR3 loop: CSARVRLAGSLNEQFF. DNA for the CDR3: TGCAGTGCTAGGGTTAGACTAGCGGGCTCCCTCAATGAGCAGTTCTTC.

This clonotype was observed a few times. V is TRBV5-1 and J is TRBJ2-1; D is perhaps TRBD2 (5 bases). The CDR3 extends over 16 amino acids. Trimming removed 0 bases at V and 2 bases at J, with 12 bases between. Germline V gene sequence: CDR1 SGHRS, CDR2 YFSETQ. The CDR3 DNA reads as TGCGCCAGCAGCTTGGTACCCGGGGTTACCTACAATGAGCAGTTCTTC. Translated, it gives CASSLVPGVTYNEQFF. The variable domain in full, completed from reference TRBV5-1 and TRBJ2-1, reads KAGVTQTPRYLIKTRGQQVTLSCSPISGHRSVSWYQQTPGQGLQFLFEYFSETQRNKGNFPGRFSGRQFSNSRSEMNVSTLELGDSALYLCASSLVPGVTYNEQFFGPGTRLTVL.

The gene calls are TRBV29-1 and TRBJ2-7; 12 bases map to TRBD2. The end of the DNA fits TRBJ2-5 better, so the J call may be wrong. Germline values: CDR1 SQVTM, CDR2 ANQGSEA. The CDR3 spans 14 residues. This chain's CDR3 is CSALAGGTAGTQYF. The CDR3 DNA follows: TGCAGCGCTCTAGCGGGGGGGACCGCCGGGACCCAGTACTTC.

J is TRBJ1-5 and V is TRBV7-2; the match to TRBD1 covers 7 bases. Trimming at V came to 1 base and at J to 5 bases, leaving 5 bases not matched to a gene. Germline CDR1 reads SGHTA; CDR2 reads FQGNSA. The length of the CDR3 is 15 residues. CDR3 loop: CASSLGDRADQPQHF. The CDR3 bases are TGTGCCAGCAGCTTAGGAGACAGGGCGGATCAGCCCCAGCATTTT.

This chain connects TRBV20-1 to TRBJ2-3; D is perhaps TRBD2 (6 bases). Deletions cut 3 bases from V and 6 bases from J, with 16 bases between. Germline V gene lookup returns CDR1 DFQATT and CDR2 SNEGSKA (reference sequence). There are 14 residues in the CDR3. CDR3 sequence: CSASGSQHADTQYF. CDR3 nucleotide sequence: TGCAGTGCTAGCGGGAGCCAGCATGCGGATACGCAGTATTTT.